What follows are 21 T cell receptor beta chains derived from one specimen sequenced in a study of blood T cells in healthy people across ages. A J-beta primer mix and a sample-barcoded 5' primer were used in a second PCR of about 7 to 12 cycles. TCRdb processed the 5' RACE reads anew with MiXCR; each CDR3 protein has one entry. This table has some 640,000 distinct CDR3 sequences, about 30% appearing once. Sequencing was done on a sample of blood. The receptor source for this set is a woman aged 80 or over in good health.

This clonotype showed up many times. This rearrangement joins TRBV27 to TRBJ2-7; D is unresolved. Trimming removed 5 bases from V and 3 bases from J, with 14 bases in between. The CDR3 covers 14 residues. Germline V gene lookup returns CDR1 MNHEY and CDR2 SMNVEV (reference sequence). CDR3 residues: CASSPWSTRYEQYF. CDR3 bases: TGTGCCAGCAGTCCCTGGTCCACGCGCTACGAGCAGTACTTC.

This clonotype was seen more than once but under ten times. The genes are TRBV6-2 or TRBV6-3 and TRBJ1-2; TRBD1 might be the D (6 bases). The CDR3 is 16 residues long. Germline CDR1 is MNHEY and CDR2 is SVGEGT. The germline V and J ends were trimmed by 1 base and 0 bases, with 12 bases remaining between them. CDR3 region: CASSYFGGSANYGYTF. The CDR3 DNA reads TGTGCCAGCAGTTACTTCGGGGGCTCAGCTAACTATGGCTACACCTTC.

This clonotype was observed a few times. The gene calls are TRBV20-1 and TRBJ1-4; tentative D call: TRBD1 (6 bases). The CDR3 totals 13 residues. Germline assignment: CDR1 DFQATT and CDR2 SNEGSKA (reference sequence). V was clipped by 6 bases and J by 10 bases, with 18 bases between them. For the CDR3, the DNA is TGCAGTGCAATAGGCAGGAAGGGGGGAAAACTGTTTTTT. This sequence encodes CSAIGRKGGKLFF.

The table lists this clonotype with many counts. The chain uses TRBV28 and TRBJ2-7; possibly TRBD1 or TRBD2 for D (5 bases each). This CDR3 has 14 amino acids. Germline loops: CDR1 MDHEN, CDR2 SYDVKM. Trimming took 5 bases from V and 0 from J, leaving 11 bases between them. DNA of the CDR3: TGTGCCAGCAGTGAGGGGCGGAGCTCCTACGAGCAGTACTTC. Its protein is CASSEGRSSYEQYF.

At least ten counts were recorded for this clonotype. The genes are TRBV6-6 and TRBJ2-7, with TRBD2 identical over 9 bases. The CDR3 runs to 13 residues. V was pared by 4 bases and J by 6 bases, with 4 bases of the junction left unmatched. CDR1 is MNHNY, CDR2 SVGAGI, per germline (reference sequence). The CDR3 DNA reads as TGTGCCAGCAGTTTCGTGACTAGCGGCGAGCAGTACTTC. Translated, it gives CASSFVTSGEQYF.

CDR3 DNA sequence: TGTGCCAGCACCCCGGGTCCACAGGGACGCCCCAGGGAAAAACTGTTTTTT. Protein sequence: CASTPGPQGRPREKLFF. The rearrangement uses TRBV6-1 and TRBJ1-4; a weak D match, TRBD1 (6 bases). The ends were cut back, 7 bases at V and 8 bases at J, with 26 bases in the middle. CDR3 length: 17 residues. In germline, CDR1 is MNHNS, CDR2 SASEGT.

Only a few counts were recorded for this clonotype. The chain joins TRBV3-1 to TRBJ1-1; TRBD1 is a possible D gene (6 bases). The CDR3 covers 14 residues. Per the germline V gene, CDR1 is LGHDT and CDR2 is YNNKEL (reference sequence). Deletions cut 4 bases from V and 5 bases from J, with 14 bases between. CDR3 region: CASSPQAGATEAFF. CDR3 nucleotides: TGTGCCAGCAGCCCCCAAGCGGGGGCTACTGAAGCTTTCTTT.

The chain uses TRBV4-3 and TRBJ2-5, with 7 bases aligning to TRBD2. The germline V gene encodes CDR1 LGHNA and CDR2 YSLEER. V was clipped by 0 bases and J by 11 bases; unmatched bases: 6. The CDR3 contains 13 residues. CDR3 bases: TGCGCCAGCAGCCAAGAACCGGGGGGAGAGCAGTACTTC. Its translation: CASSQEPGGEQYF.

This clonotype has just a few counts. One junction end does not reproduce the germline sequence, and a read error may be involved. The genes are TRBV20-1 and TRBJ1-1; D might be TRBD1 (5 bases). This CDR3 has 14 amino acids. Germline loops: CDR1 DFQATT, CDR2 SNEGSKA (reference sequence). CDR3 in DNA: TGCGGTGCTAGCCCGGGGCGGTCGAACACTGAAGCTTTCTTT. It encodes CGASPGRSNTEAFF.

Concerning this clonotype: This may be a read error, as it is one base from a much larger clone. The chain employs TRBV9 and TRBJ2-7, with TRBD2 matching 7 bases. Germline CDR1 is SGDLS and CDR2 is YYNGEE. The CDR3 consists of 15 residues. The CDR3 loop reads CASSVAGTTIYGQYF. The CDR3 DNA reads TGTGCCAGCAGCGTAGCCGGGACTACTATCTACGGGCAGTACTTC.

The sample holds many counts of this clonotype. The chain combines TRBV5-5 with TRBJ1-1; a possible D gene is TRBD1 (5 bases). CDR3 size: 13 residues. V was trimmed by 3 bases and J by 7 bases, leaving 13 bases between them. Germline V gene sequence: CDR1 SGHKS, CDR2 YYEKEE (reference sequence). CDR3 in amino acids: CASSWSGAGEAFF. The CDR3 DNA reads as TGTGCCAGCAGCTGGAGTGGGGCTGGTGAAGCTTTCTTT.

This clonotype was counted at least ten times. This chain uses TRBV11-3 with TRBJ2-1; 11 bases are shared with TRBD2. The junction had 7 bases not matched to a gene; V was cut back by 5 bases and J by 4 bases. CDR3 size: 16 residues. Germline V CDR1 and CDR2: SGHNT, YENEEA. The CDR3 here is CASSPGTSGEYNEQFF. The CDR3 DNA sequence: TGTGCCAGCAGCCCGGGGACTAGCGGTGAATACAATGAGCAGTTCTTC.

This clonotype was detected ten times or more. The rearrangement joins TRBV20-1 to TRBJ2-6, with D perhaps matching TRBD2 (6 bases). The germline gives CDR1 DFQATT, CDR2 SNEGSKA (reference sequence). V was cut by 3 bases and J by 4 bases, with 16 bases left in between. The CDR3 contains 16 residues. The CDR3 loop reads CSASPAGLTGANVLTF. The CDR3 region has the DNA TGCAGTGCTAGCCCAGCGGGCCTTACGGGGGCCAACGTCCTGACTTTC.

This clonotype was recorded a few times. This sequence joins TRBV15 and TRBJ1-4; TRBD1 is a possible D gene (6 bases). The CDR3 sequence is 19 residues long. Germline V gene lookup returns CDR1 LNHNV and CDR2 YYDKDF (reference sequence). Trimming stripped 0 bases from V and 2 bases from J, with 19 bases between. The CDR3 loop reads CATSRDLQGKGSTNEKLFF. CDR3 DNA: TGTGCCACCAGCAGAGATCTTCAGGGGAAGGGCTCCACTAATGAAAAACTGTTTTTT.

This clonotype was observed many times. V and J are TRBV2 and TRBJ2-1; TRBD2 agrees at 8 bases. The CDR3 consists of 14 residues. Germline V gene lookup returns CDR1 SNHLY and CDR2 FYNNEI. V shed 6 bases, J shed 9 bases, and the junction held 10 bases outside the gene matches. This CDR3 is CASRSRGGRGEQFF. For the CDR3, the DNA is TGTGCCAGCAGATCCCGGGGGGGCCGTGGTGAGCAGTTCTTC.

This clonotype was counted a few times. The J gene is TRBJ2-7, the V gene TRBV5-6; D ambiguous. The CDR3 sequence is 12 residues long. Trimming took off 4 bases at V and 8 bases at J, with 13 bases between the two ends. Germline V CDR1 and CDR2: SGHDT, YYEEEE. CDR3 region: CASSPRARKQYF. The DNA of the CDR3 is TGTGCCAGCAGCCCCCGAGCCCGAAAGCAGTACTTC.

A few counts support this clonotype. The chain couples TRBV7-8 to TRBJ1-1, with 8 bases aligning to TRBD1. CDR3 size: 16 residues. Germline-derived CDR1 and CDR2 are SGHVS and FQNEAQ. V lost 3 bases to trimming and J lost 1 base; unmatched junction nucleotides: 7. CDR3 DNA sequence: TGTGCCAGCAGCTTCGGAAGTGGACAGGGGAACACTGAAGCTTTCTTT. Its protein is CASSFGSGQGNTEAFF.

This clonotype was seen repeatedly, ten times or more. The chain recombines TRBV6-2 or TRBV6-3 with TRBJ2-2; 9 nucleotides match TRBD2. Per germline, CDR1 MNHEY and CDR2 SVGEGT. The CDR3 runs 16 residues. V dropped 5 bases and J dropped 5; count of bases not matched to a gene: 9. The CDR3 DNA reads TGTGCCAGCAGTCGCCTGACTAGCGGACCTACCGGGGAGCTGTTTTTT. Amino acid sequence: CASSRLTSGPTGELFF.

A remark on this clonotype: An end of the junction differs from the germline gene, which may be a read error. The rearrangement joins TRBV2 to TRBJ1-1; D not certain. Germline V gene data show CDR1 as SNHLY and CDR2 as FYNNEI. The CDR3 spans 11 residues. CDR3 nucleotides: TGTGCCGGCAGTGAAAAACCTGAAGCTTTCTTT. Translating gives CAGSEKPEAFF.

With respect to this clonotype: A read error may produce the germline difference seen at one junction end. This chain connects TRBV11-1 to TRBJ2-3, with 9 bases lining up with TRBD2. The CDR3 contains 15 residues. The V gene's germline CDR1 is SGHAT and CDR2 FQDESV (reference sequence). CDR3 sequence reads: CTSSFSGGYTDTRYF. The CDR3 DNA reads TGTACCAGCAGCTTTAGCGGGGGATACACAGATACGCGGTATTTT.

The genes are TRBV20-1 and TRBJ1-5; D possibly corresponds to TRBD1 (5 bases). Germline loops: CDR1 DFQATT, CDR2 SNEGSKA (reference sequence). The V gene lost 3 bases and the J gene lost 2 bases, with 11 bases spanning the gap. The CDR3 contains 14 residues. The CDR3 DNA follows: TGCAGTGCTAGCTCCAGGGTCGGCAATCAGCCCCAGCATTTT. Residues: CSASSRVGNQPQHF.